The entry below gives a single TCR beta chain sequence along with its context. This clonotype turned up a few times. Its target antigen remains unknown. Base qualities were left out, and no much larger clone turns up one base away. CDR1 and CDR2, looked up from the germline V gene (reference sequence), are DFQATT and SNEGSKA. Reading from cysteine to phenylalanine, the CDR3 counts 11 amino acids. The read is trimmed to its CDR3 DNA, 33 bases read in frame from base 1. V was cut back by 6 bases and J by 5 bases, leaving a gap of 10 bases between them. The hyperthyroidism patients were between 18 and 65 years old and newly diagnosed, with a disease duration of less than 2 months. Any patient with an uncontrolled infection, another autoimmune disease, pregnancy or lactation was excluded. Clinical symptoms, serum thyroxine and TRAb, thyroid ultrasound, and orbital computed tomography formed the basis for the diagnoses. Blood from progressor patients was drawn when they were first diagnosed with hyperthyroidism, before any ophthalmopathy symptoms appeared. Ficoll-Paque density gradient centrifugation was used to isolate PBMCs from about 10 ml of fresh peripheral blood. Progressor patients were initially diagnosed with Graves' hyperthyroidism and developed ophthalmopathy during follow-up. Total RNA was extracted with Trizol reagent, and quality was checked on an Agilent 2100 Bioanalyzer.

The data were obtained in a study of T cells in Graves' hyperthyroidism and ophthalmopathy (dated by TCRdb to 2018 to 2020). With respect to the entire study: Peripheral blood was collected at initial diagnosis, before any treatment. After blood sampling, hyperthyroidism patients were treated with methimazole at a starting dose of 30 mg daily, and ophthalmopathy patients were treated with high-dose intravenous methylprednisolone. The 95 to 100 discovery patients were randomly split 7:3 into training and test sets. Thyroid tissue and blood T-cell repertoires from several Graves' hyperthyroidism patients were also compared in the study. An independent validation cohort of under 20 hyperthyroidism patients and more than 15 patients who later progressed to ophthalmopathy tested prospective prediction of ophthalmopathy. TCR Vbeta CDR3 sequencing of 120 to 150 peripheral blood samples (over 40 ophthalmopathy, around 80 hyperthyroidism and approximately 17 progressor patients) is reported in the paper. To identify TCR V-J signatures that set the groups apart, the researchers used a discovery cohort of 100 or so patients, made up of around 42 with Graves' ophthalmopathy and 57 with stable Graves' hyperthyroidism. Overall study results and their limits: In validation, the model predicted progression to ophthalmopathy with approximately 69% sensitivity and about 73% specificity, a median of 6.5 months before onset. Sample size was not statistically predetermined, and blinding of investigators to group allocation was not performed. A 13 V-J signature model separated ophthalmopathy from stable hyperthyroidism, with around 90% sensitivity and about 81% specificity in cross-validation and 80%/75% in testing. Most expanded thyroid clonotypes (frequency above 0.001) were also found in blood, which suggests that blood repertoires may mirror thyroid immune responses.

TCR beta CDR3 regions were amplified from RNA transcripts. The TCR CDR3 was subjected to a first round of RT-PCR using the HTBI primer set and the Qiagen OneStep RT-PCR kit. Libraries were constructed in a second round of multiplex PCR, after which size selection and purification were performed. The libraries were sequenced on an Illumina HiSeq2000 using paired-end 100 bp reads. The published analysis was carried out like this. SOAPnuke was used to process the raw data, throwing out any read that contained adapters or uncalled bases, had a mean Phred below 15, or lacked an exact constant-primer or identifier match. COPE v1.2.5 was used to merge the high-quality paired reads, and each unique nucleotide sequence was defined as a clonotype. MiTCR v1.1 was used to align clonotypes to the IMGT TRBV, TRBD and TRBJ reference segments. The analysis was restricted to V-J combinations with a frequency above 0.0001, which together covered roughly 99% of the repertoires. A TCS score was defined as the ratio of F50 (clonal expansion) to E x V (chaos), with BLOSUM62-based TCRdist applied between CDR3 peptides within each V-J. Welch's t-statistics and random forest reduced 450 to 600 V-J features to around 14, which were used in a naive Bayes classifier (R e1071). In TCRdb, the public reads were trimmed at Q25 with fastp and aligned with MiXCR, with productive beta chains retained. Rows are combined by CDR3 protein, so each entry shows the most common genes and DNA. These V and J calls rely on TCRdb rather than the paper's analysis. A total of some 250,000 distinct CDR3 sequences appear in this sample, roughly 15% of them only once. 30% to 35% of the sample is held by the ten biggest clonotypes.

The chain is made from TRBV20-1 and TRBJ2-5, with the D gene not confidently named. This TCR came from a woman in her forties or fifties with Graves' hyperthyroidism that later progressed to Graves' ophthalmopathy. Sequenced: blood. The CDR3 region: CSAWALETQYF. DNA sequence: TGCAGTGCCTGGGCCCTGGAGACCCAGTACTTC.